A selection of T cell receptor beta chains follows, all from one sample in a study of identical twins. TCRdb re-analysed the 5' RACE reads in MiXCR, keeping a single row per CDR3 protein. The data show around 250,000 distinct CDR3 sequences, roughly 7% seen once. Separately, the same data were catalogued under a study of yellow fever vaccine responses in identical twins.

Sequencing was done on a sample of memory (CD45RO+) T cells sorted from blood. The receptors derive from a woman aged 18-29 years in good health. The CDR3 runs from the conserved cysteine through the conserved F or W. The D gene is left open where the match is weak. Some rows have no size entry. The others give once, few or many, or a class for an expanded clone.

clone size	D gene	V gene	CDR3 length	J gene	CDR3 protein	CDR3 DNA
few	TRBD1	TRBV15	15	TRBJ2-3	CATSPGTGGSDTQYF	TGTGCCACCAGCCCCGGGACAGGGGGTTCAGATACGCAGTATTTT
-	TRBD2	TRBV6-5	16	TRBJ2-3	CASSYGTSGITDTQYF	TGTGCCAGCAGTTACGGGACTAGCGGGATCACAGATACGCAGTATTTT
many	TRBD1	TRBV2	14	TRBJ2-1	CVSRGGQGTNEQFF	TGTGTCAGCAGGGGCGGACAGGGTACGAATGAGCAGTTCTTC
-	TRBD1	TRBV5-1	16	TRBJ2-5	CASSSGPGQGKETQYF	TGCGCCAGCAGCTCTGGACCGGGACAGGGAAAAGAGACCCAGTACTTC
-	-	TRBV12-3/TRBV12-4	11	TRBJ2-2	CASSFIGELFF	TGTGCCAGCAGTTTTATCGGGGAGCTGTTTTTT
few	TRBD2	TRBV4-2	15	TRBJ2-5	CASSQDREGQETQYF	TGTGCCAGCAGCCAAGATCGGGAGGGCCAAGAGACCCAGTACTTC
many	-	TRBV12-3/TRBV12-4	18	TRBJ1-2	CASSFGSSDRYMDYGYTF	TGTGCCAGCAGTTTCGGTAGTTCGGACAGATACATGGACTATGGCTACACCTTC
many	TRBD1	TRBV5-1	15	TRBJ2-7	CASSPEGQGRYEQYF	TGCGCCAGCAGCCCGGAGGGACAGGGGCGCTACGAGCAGTACTTC
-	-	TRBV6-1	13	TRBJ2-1	CASSVVRGNEQFF	TGTGCCAGCAGTGTCGTTCGGGGCAATGAGCAGTTCTTC
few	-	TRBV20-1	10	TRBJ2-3	CSARATETGF	TGCAGTGCTAGAGCAACCGAGACGGGTTTT
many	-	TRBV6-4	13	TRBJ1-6	CASRQGLGSPLHF	TGTGCCAGCAGACAGGGTTTAGGTTCACCCCTCCACTTT
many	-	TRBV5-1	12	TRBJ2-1	CASRRTDNEQFF	TGCGCCAGCAGGAGGACAGACAATGAGCAGTTCTTC
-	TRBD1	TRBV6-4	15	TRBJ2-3	CASRKTGGSTDTQYF	TGTGCCAGCAGAAAGACAGGGGGGAGCACAGATACGCAGTATTTT
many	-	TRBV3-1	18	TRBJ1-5	CASSQGGRGTNSNQPQHF	TGTGCCAGCAGCCAAGGGGGGCGGGGCACAAATAGCAATCAGCCCCAGCATTTT
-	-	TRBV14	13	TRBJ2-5	CASSQGALEPQYF	TGTGCCAGCAGCCAAGGTGCCTTAGAGCCCCAGTACTTC
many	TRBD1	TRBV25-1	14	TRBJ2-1	CASRWDREGNEQFF	TGTGCCAGCAGATGGGACAGGGAGGGCAATGAGCAGTTCTTC
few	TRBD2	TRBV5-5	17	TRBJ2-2	CASSFAGGPYSAGELFF	TGTGCCAGCAGCTTTGCGGGAGGGCCTTATTCCGCCGGGGAGCTGTTTTTT
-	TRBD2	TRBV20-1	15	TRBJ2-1	CSAREWLAGDSPTLF	TGCAGTGCTAGAGAGTGGCTAGCGGGAGATTCACCCACGCTATTC
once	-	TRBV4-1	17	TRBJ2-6	CASSQDWAASGANVLTF	TGCGCCAGCAGCCAAGATTGGGCAGCCTCTGGGGCCAACGTCCTGACTTTC
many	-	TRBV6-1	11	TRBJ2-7	CATRQLYEQYF	TGTGCCACCAGACAGTTGTACGAGCAGTACTTC
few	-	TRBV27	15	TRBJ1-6	CASRYPGIRGSPLHF	TGTGCCAGCAGATACCCAGGGATTCGTGGTTCACCCCTCCACTTT
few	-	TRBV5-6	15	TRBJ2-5	CASSEGGQYQETQYF	TGTGCCAGCAGCGAAGGAGGGCAGTACCAAGAGACCCAGTACTTC
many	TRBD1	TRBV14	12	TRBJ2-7	CASSQTGLEQYF	TGTGCCAGCAGCCAGACAGGGCTCGAGCAGTACTTC
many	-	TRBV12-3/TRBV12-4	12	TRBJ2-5	CASTDEAETQYF	TGTGCCAGCACCGACGAGGCAGAGACCCAGTACTTC
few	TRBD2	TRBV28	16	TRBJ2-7	CASSLNPSGLGGEQYF	TGTGCCAGCAGTTTAAATCCTTCGGGACTAGGAGGGGAGCAGTACTTC
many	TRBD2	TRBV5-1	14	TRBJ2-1	CASSFRGGDNEQFF	TGCGCCAGCAGCTTCCGGGGGGGAGACAATGAGCAGTTCTTC
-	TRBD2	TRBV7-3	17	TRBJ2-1	CASSKTGTSALRDEQFF	TGTGCCAGCAGCAAGACCGGGACTAGCGCCCTTCGGGATGAGCAGTTCTTC
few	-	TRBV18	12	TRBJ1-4	CASSPSVEKLFF	TGTGCCAGCTCACCTTCAGTTGAAAAACTGTTTTTT
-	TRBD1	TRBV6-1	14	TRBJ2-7	CASTQRQGVEEQYF	TGTGCCAGCACCCAACGACAGGGGGTGGAGGAGCAGTACTTC
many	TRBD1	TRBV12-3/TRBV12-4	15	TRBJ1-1	CASRYRQGTDTEAFF	TGTGCCAGCAGATACCGACAGGGCACGGACACTGAAGCTTTCTTT
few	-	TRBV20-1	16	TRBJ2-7	CSARVSRGAMVLGQYF	TGCAGTGCTAGAGTTTCCCGGGGGGCGATGGTATTAGGGCAGTACTTC
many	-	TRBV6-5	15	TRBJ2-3	CASSYPAKGGDTQYF	TGTGCCAGCAGTTACCCTGCGAAGGGTGGAGATACGCAGTATTTT
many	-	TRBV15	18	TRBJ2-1	CATSRDPKGTERLNEQFF	TGTGCCACCAGCAGAGACCCTAAGGGGACGGAGAGGTTAAATGAGCAGTTCTTC
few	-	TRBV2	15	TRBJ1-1	CASSKNQVSSTEAFF	TGTGCCAGCAGTAAAAACCAGGTGTCGAGCACTGAAGCTTTCTTT
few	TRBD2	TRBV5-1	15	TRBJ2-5	CASSLAGAKQETQYF	TGCGCCAGCAGCCTAGCGGGGGCCAAACAAGAGACCCAGTACTTC
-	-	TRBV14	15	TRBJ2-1	CASSTLAAKYNEQFF	TGTGCCAGCAGCACCTTGGCGGCGAAATACAATGAGCAGTTCTTC
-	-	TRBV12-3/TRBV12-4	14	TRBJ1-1	CASRLLTQNTEAFF	TGTGCCAGCAGGCTACTCACCCAGAACACTGAAGCTTTCTTT